Listed below are T cell receptor beta chains from one sample, sequenced in a study of blood T cell repertoires in COVID-19. Clones were sequenced by immunoSEQ multiplex PCR, and TCRdb holds only the in-frame ones, with some missing. The data show over 25,000 clones, with about 87% seen just once and 12% held by the top ten. The specimen was peripheral blood. The receptor source for this set is a human donor in a cohort sampled during active COVID-19. The donor label of this sample is uncertain. The CDR3 runs from the conserved cysteine through the conserved F or W. Fields, in order: CDR3 DNA, CDR3 protein, J gene, D gene, V gene, clone size. D genes are given only for firm matches. Rows may omit the clone size; those that give it use once, few, many or a size class.

cdr3_nt: TGCGCCAGCAGCAGTGGGCTGAACTATGGCTACACCTTC
cdr3_aa: CASSSGLNYGYTF
j_call: TRBJ1-2
d_call: NA
v_call: TRBV5-1
clone_size: NA

cdr3_nt: TGTGCCAGCAGGTCGGGACTAGCGGGAGCCACAGATACGCAGTATTTT
cdr3_aa: CASRSGLAGATDTQYF
j_call: TRBJ2-3
d_call: TRBD2
v_call: TRBV7-3
clone_size: NA

cdr3_nt: TGTGCCAGCACCATTGGGGACAGGGGGAATTCACCCCTCCACTTT
cdr3_aa: CASTIGDRGNSPLHF
j_call: TRBJ1-6
d_call: TRBD1
v_call: TRBV28
clone_size: few

cdr3_nt: TGTGCCAGTAGTGAACAGGGGGCTGGTGAAAAACTGTTTTTT
cdr3_aa: CASSEQGAGEKLFF
j_call: TRBJ1-4
d_call: TRBD1
v_call: TRBV19
clone_size: NA

cdr3_nt: TGTGCCAGCAGCCGGACTAGCGGGAAGGACAATGAGCAGTTCTTC
cdr3_aa: CASSRTSGKDNEQFF
j_call: TRBJ2-1
d_call: TRBD2
v_call: TRBV5-6
clone_size: NA

cdr3_nt: TGCGCCAGCAGCTCTAACCCCGGGTCTCTCGTGGCTAATGAAAAACTGTTTTTT
cdr3_aa: CASSSNPGSLVANEKLFF
j_call: TRBJ1-4
d_call: NA
v_call: TRBV5-1
clone_size: NA

cdr3_nt: TGTGCCAGCAGCCCTAGCGGGGTGAACACCGGGGAGCTGTTTTTT
cdr3_aa: CASSPSGVNTGELFF
j_call: TRBJ2-2
d_call: TRBD2
v_call: TRBV5-5
clone_size: few

cdr3_nt: TGTGCCAGCAGCTTATCGGAGGGAGAAGCTTTCTTT
cdr3_aa: CASSLSEGEAFF
j_call: TRBJ1-1
d_call: NA
v_call: TRBV7-9
clone_size: NA

cdr3_nt: TGTGCCAGCAGCCTCAGCGGGGGGGTTGAGCAGTACTTC
cdr3_aa: CASSLSGGVEQYF
j_call: TRBJ2-7
d_call: TRBD2
v_call: TRBV7-6
clone_size: NA

cdr3_nt: TGTGCCAGCAGTCGTGGAGGGACAGATAACTATGGCTACACCTTC
cdr3_aa: CASSRGGTDNYGYTF
j_call: TRBJ1-2
d_call: TRBD1
v_call: TRBV28
clone_size: NA

cdr3_nt: TGCGCCAGCAGCTCTACAGGTTACTCGACTGAAGCTTTCTTT
cdr3_aa: CASSSTGYSTEAFF
j_call: TRBJ1-1
d_call: NA
v_call: TRBV5-1
clone_size: NA

cdr3_nt: TGTGCCATCCTTGGGGGGTTCGGGGAGACCCAGTACTTC
cdr3_aa: CAILGGFGETQYF
j_call: TRBJ2-5
d_call: NA
v_call: TRBV6-5
clone_size: NA

cdr3_nt: TGTGCCAGCAAAGGACTAGGCTCCTACGAGCAGTACTTC
cdr3_aa: CASKGLGSYEQYF
j_call: TRBJ2-7
d_call: TRBD2
v_call: TRBV2
clone_size: NA

cdr3_nt: TGTGCCAGCTCACCGACTAGCGGATACAATGAGCAGTTCTTC
cdr3_aa: CASSPTSGYNEQFF
j_call: TRBJ2-1
d_call: TRBD2
v_call: TRBV18
clone_size: NA

cdr3_nt: TGTGCCAGCAGCTTCGGGACAGGGGGTGATTATGGCTACACCTTC
cdr3_aa: CASSFGTGGDYGYTF
j_call: TRBJ1-2
d_call: TRBD1
v_call: TRBV5-6
clone_size: NA

cdr3_nt: TGTGCCAGCAGCCAAGTTTACGGACTAGCCAAAAACATTCAGTACTTC
cdr3_aa: CASSQVYGLAKNIQYF
j_call: TRBJ2-4
d_call: NA
v_call: TRBV3-1/TRBV3-2
clone_size: NA

cdr3_nt: TGTGCCAGCAGTGAGCGACAGGGGTCTTCCGGGGAGCTGTTTTTT
cdr3_aa: CASSERQGSSGELFF
j_call: TRBJ2-2
d_call: TRBD1
v_call: TRBV6-1
clone_size: NA

cdr3_nt: TGCGCCAGCAGCCCTGGGAGTAGCGGGAGTGCGTTTGAAGAGACCCAGTACTTC
cdr3_aa: CASSPGSSGSAFEETQYF
j_call: TRBJ2-5
d_call: TRBD2
v_call: TRBV5-1
clone_size: NA